Below, 27 T cell receptor beta chains from the same sample are listed, as sequenced in a study of beta chain features in type 1 diabetes. Their antigens remain unidentified. The authors reverse transcribed all of the isolated RNA, so sequencing captured expressed TCRB transcripts. The repertoire was sequenced with immunoSEQ multiplex PCR; TCRdb's copy has only in-frame clones and lacks some. The table includes hundreds of thousands of clones, 13% detected once. Regarding the study as a whole: Moderate but significant shortening of TCRB CDR3s was recorded in all four CD4+ subsets from Type 1 diabetes patients.

The sample was naive CD4+ T cells from blood. The receptors originated from a man younger than 35 with type 1 diabetes.

V is TRBV5-1 and J is TRBJ2-3; D might be TRBD2 (5 bases). CDR1 is SGHRS and CDR2 is YFSETQ in the germline V gene. Trimming took off 5 bases at V and 1 base at J, with 5 bases between the two ends. The CDR3 spans 12 residues. This CDR3 reads CASREGTDTQYF. The DNA of the CDR3 is TGCGCCAGCAGGGAGGGCACAGATACGCAGTATTTT.

A few counts support this clone. The chain has TRBV6-6 and TRBJ2-7, with TRBD2 identical over 11 bases. J gave up 5 bases and V 2 bases, and 8 bases lay outside the gene matches. CDR1 is MNHNY and CDR2 is SVGAGI in the germline V gene (reference sequence). This CDR3 is 16 amino acids long. DNA of the CDR3: TGTGCCAGCAGTTACCTTAGCGGGGGGGCCCCCAACGAGCAGTACTTC. Protein: CASSYLSGGAPNEQYF.

This clone was found a few times. The rearrangement links TRBV5-1 to TRBJ1-1; D remains ambiguous. The CDR3 has 12 residues. Germline-derived CDR1 and CDR2 are SGHRS and YFSETQ. The V end lost 2 bases, the J end lost 2 bases, and 4 bases lay between the germline ends. CDR3: CASSLINTEAFF. For the CDR3, the DNA is TGCGCCAGCAGCTTAATTAACACTGAAGCTTTCTTT.

This clone was detected once. This chain uses TRBV27 with TRBJ1-4; 7 bases line up with TRBD1. In germline, CDR1 is MNHEY, CDR2 SMNVEV (reference sequence). V was pared by 6 bases and J by 8 bases, with 15 bases of the junction left unmatched. The CDR3 runs to 16 residues. CDR3 protein: CASSSIRQGIGEKLFF. CDR3 sequence (DNA): TGTGCCAGCAGCTCTATTAGACAGGGCATAGGGGAAAAACTGTTTTTT.

This clone was seen only a few times. The gene calls are TRBV25-1 and TRBJ2-7; 8 bases agree with TRBD1. This CDR3 has 14 amino acids. Germline V gives CDR1 MGHDK, CDR2 SYGVNS. The V segment lost 1 base and the J segment 7 bases; nucleotides outside the gene matches: 6. The DNA of the CDR3 is TGTGCCAGCAGTGAATTCGGACAGGGATTAGAGCAGTACTTC. It specifies CASSEFGQGLEQYF.

This clone came up a few times. The rearrangement links TRBV5-4 to TRBJ1-1, with a tentative D call TRBD1 (5 bases). The CDR3 is 13 residues long. Germline V gene data show CDR1 as SGHNT and CDR2 as YYREEE (reference sequence). V dropped 4 bases and J dropped 11 bases, with 18 bases sitting between them. The DNA for the CDR3 is TGTGCCAGCAGCATATTAAACGGGACGCCTGCTTTCTTT. It codes for CASSILNGTPAFF.

This clone was observed a few times. V and J are TRBV9 and TRBJ1-1, with D maybe TRBD1 (5 bases). V dropped 4 bases and J dropped 7 bases, with 20 bases sitting between them. Germline V gene sequence: CDR1 SGDLS, CDR2 YYNGEE. The CDR3 has 15 residues. The CDR3: CASSSQGGGGFEAFF. The CDR3 nucleotides are TGTGCCAGCAGCTCGCAGGGTGGTGGAGGGTTTGAAGCTTTCTTT.

This clone was detected a few times. This sequence joins TRBV7-8 and TRBJ1-6; D remains unclear. CDR1 and CDR2 from the germline V gene are SGHVS and FQNEAQ. Trimming pared 5 bases from V and 7 bases from J, leaving 9 bases between. This CDR3 region has 13 residues. The CDR3: CASSLDGNSPLHF. CDR3 bases: TGTGCCAGCAGCCTGGACGGGAATTCACCCCTCCACTTT. Full variable domain (rest looked up from reference TRBV7-8 and TRBJ1-6): GAGVSQSPRYKVAKRGQDVALRCDPISGHVSLFWYQQALGQGPEFLTYFQNEAQLDKSGLPSDRFFAERPEGSVSTLKIQRTQQEDSAVYLCASSLDGNSPLHFGNGTRLTVT.

V is TRBV27 and J is TRBJ2-1, with D possibly being TRBD2 (5 bases). In germline, CDR1 is MNHEY, CDR2 SMNVEV (reference sequence). With 2 bases removed from V and 9 bases from J, the gap between germline ends came to 8 bases. The CDR3 runs to 12 residues. Here the CDR3 reads CASSLIRGEQFF. CDR3 DNA: TGTGCCAGCAGTTTAATCCGGGGTGAGCAGTTCTTC.

This clone was detected only a few times. The chain is built from TRBV6-5 and TRBJ1-1; D call uncertain. Germline V gene data show CDR1 as MNHEY and CDR2 as SVGAGI. The CDR3 covers 13 residues. Trimming removed 5 bases from V and 0 bases from J, with 7 bases in between. CDR3 protein: CASSGWVNTEAFF. In DNA form, the CDR3 reads TGTGCCAGCAGTGGGTGGGTGAACACTGAAGCTTTCTTT.

The chain recombines TRBV30 with TRBJ1-4; D gene uncertain. This CDR3 spans 13 amino acids. V lost 4 bases and J 2 bases, leaving 8 bases between the germline ends. CDR1 is GTSNPN and CDR2 is SVGIG in the germline V gene (reference sequence). CDR3 residues: CAWTRDTNEKLFF. CDR3 in DNA: TGTGCCTGGACAAGGGATACTAATGAAAAACTGTTTTTT.

The chain combines TRBV5-1 with TRBJ2-6, with D perhaps matching TRBD2 (5 bases). The CDR3 has 15 residues. Trimming took off 2 bases at V and 0 bases at J, with 6 bases between the two ends. Germline V gives CDR1 SGHRS, CDR2 YFSETQ. The CDR3 DNA sequence: TGCGCCAGCAGCTTTAGCGTCTCTGGGGCCAACGTCCTGACTTTC. Translated, it gives CASSFSVSGANVLTF.

The sample holds a few counts of this clone. The genes are TRBV5-1 and TRBJ2-4; 9 bases are a match to TRBD1. Germline V gene sequence: CDR1 SGHRS, CDR2 YFSETQ. V shed 4 bases and J 9 bases; nucleotides not matched to a gene: 8. This CDR3 spans 14 amino acids. Here the CDR3 DNA reads TGCGCCAGCAGCCCCGGGACAGGGTTAAGCATTCAGTACTTC. Amino acids: CASSPGTGLSIQYF.

The V gene is TRBV30, the J gene TRBJ2-7; D may correspond to TRBD1 or TRBD2 (5 bases each). The V gene lost 4 bases and the J gene lost 2 bases, with 15 bases spanning the gap. The CDR3 spans 14 residues. Germline V gene data show CDR1 as GTSNPN and CDR2 as SVGIG (reference sequence). CDR3 nucleotide sequence: TGTGCCTGGATGAGGTGGGGACCAACCTACGAGCAGTACTTC. This encodes CAWMRWGPTYEQYF.

This clone was seen more than once but under ten times. Other DNA sequences of this sample code for an identical CDR3. V usage is TRBV30 and J usage is TRBJ2-2, with no clear D. The V gene lost 1 base and the J gene lost 1 base, with 4 bases spanning the gap. Germline V gene lookup returns CDR1 GTSNPN and CDR2 SVGIG (reference sequence). The CDR3 sequence is 13 residues long. The CDR3 sequence is CAWSGQNTGELFF. Here the CDR3 DNA reads TGTGCCTGGAGTGGACAGAACACCGGGGAGCTGTTTTTT.

The chain has TRBV10-3 and TRBJ1-1; the match to TRBD1 covers 12 bases. The CDR3 sequence is 15 residues long. The ends lost 4 bases at V and 4 bases at J; junction bases unmatched: 4. Germline V gives CDR1 ENHRY, CDR2 SYGVKD. CDR3 region: CAISGTGQGATEAFF. The DNA for the CDR3 is TGTGCCATCAGTGGCACGGGACAGGGGGCCACTGAAGCTTTCTTT.

This clone was counted between two and nine times. At the DNA level, this CDR3 is encoded by other sequences in the same sample as well. V gene TRBV2 combines with J gene TRBJ1-2; 7 bases line up with TRBD1. Looked up from germline, CDR1 is SNHLY and CDR2 is FYNNEI. The CDR3 runs 13 residues. Germline trimming cut 4 bases from V and 3 bases from J; bases unmatched to any gene: 2. CDR3 sequence (DNA): TGTGCCAGCAGTGCTGGGACAGACTATGGCTACACCTTC. The encoded protein is CASSAGTDYGYTF.

The J gene is TRBJ2-7, the V gene TRBV7-6, with a tentative D call TRBD2 (6 bases). Germline loops: CDR1 SGHVS, CDR2 FNYEAQ. The CDR3 sequence is 13 residues long. V was shortened by 5 bases and J by 7 bases, with 15 bases between the two germline ends. Here the CDR3 DNA reads TGTGCCAGCAGCGCGGGATCCCTCGGTGAGCAGTACTTC. Its translation is CASSAGSLGEQYF.

This clone was detected only a few times. The V gene is TRBV4-1, the J gene TRBJ2-1; 8 bases are a match to TRBD2. The CDR3 runs 14 residues. The germline CDR1 and CDR2 sequences are MGHRA and YSYEKL. J gave up 15 bases and V 0 bases, and 10 bases lay outside the gene matches. CDR3 sequence (DNA): TGCGCCAGCAGCCAAGATCGGACTAGCCGCTTTGGGTTCTTC. Protein product: CASSQDRTSRFGFF.

This chain joins TRBV7-2 and TRBJ1-4, with D perhaps TRBD1 (5 bases). The CDR3 contains 14 residues. The germline V gene has CDR1 SGHTA and CDR2 FQGNSA. V dropped 5 bases and J dropped 8 bases, with 15 bases sitting between them. CDR3 DNA: TGTGCCAGCAGCCCCGGGGACCTACGCGAAAAACTGTTTTTT. Protein: CASSPGDLREKLFF. Looking up the rest from reference TRBV7-2 and TRBJ1-4 gives the full variable domain: GAGVSQSPSNKVTEKGKDVELRCDPISGHTALYWYRQSLGQGLEFLIYFQGNSAPDKSGLPSDRFSAERTGGSVSTLTIQRTQQEDSAVYLCASSPGDLREKLFFGSGTQLSVL.

This clone has a handful of counts. At one end the junction does not follow the germline gene, possibly because of a read error. The rearrangement links TRBV7-7 to TRBJ1-4, with unresolved D. The CDR3 loop spans 13 amino acids. Germline assignment: CDR1 SSHAT and CDR2 FNYEAQ (reference sequence). CDR3 sequence reads: CASSSEEKEKLFF. The CDR3 nucleotides read TGTGCTAGCAGCTCGGAGGAGAAAGAAAAACTGTTTTTT.

The V and J genes are TRBV2 and TRBJ1-6, with unresolved D. The CDR3 covers 15 residues. CDR1 is SNHLY, CDR2 FYNNEI, per germline. V was shortened by 0 bases and J by 7 bases, with 10 bases between the two germline ends. In DNA form, the CDR3 reads TGTGCCAGCAGTGAAGCGGAGGTGGGAAATTCACCCCTCCACTTT. Translating gives CASSEAEVGNSPLHF.

V gene TRBV29-1 combines with J gene TRBJ1-4; D not resolved. V lost 6 bases and J lost 0, with 11 bases in between. This CDR3 contains 14 residues. CDR1 is SQVTM, CDR2 ANQGSEA, per germline. CDR3: CSVQSGATNEKLFF. CDR3 DNA: TGCAGCGTCCAATCCGGTGCAACTAATGAAAAACTGTTTTTT.

This clone was observed a few times. The chain is built from TRBV7-8 and TRBJ2-3; D gene unclear. The V gene's germline CDR1 is SGHVS and CDR2 FQNEAQ. V was shortened by 8 bases and J by 0 bases, with 9 bases between the two germline ends. The CDR3 is 13 residues long. CDR3 sequence: CASRISSTDTQYF. The CDR3, as DNA: TGTGCCAGCCGGATCTCTAGCACAGATACGCAGTATTTT.

The chain uses TRBV10-3 and TRBJ2-4; no definite D call. Trimming took 3 bases from V and 4 from J, leaving 10 bases between them. Germline V gives CDR1 ENHRY, CDR2 SYGVKD. The CDR3 runs 14 residues. CDR3 protein: CAISDGQVKNIQYF. The CDR3 region has the DNA TGTGCCATCAGTGATGGGCAGGTTAAAAACATTCAGTACTTC.

This clone was found a few times. V and J are TRBV12-5 and TRBJ1-3; D uncertain. Per germline, CDR1 LGHNT and CDR2 FRNRAP. V lost 0 bases and J lost 8, with 11 bases in between. CDR3 length equals 14 residues. This chain's CDR3 is CASGLVMEEDTIYF. In DNA form, the CDR3 reads TGTGCTAGTGGTTTGGTAATGGAGGAAGACACCATATATTTT.

The V call is TRBV5-1, the J call TRBJ2-2; 8 bases line up with TRBD1. The CDR3 loop spans 15 amino acids. The ends lost 4 bases at V and 1 base at J; junction bases unmatched: 3. The V gene's germline CDR1 is SGHRS and CDR2 YFSETQ. CDR3: CASSPTGVNTGELFF. CDR3 nucleotide sequence: TGCGCCAGCAGCCCGACAGGGGTGAACACCGGGGAGCTGTTTTTT.